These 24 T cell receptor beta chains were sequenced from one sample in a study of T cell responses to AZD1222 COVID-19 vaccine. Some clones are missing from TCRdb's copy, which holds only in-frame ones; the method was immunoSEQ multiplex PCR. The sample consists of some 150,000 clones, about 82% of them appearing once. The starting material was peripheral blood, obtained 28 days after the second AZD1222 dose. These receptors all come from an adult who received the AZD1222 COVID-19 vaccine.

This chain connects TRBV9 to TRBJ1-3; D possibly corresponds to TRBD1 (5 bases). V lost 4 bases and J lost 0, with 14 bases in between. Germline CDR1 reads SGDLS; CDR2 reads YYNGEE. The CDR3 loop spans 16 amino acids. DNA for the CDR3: TGTGCCAGCAGCAGAGGCGGGACCAACTCTGGAAACACCATATATTTT. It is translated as CASSRGGTNSGNTIYF.

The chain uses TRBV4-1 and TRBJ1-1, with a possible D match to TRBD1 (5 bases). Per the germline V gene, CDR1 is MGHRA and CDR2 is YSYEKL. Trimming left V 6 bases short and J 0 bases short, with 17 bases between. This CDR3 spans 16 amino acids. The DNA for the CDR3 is TGCGCCAGCAGACCAGTCGGGGAGGGGATGAACACTGAAGCTTTCTTT. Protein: CASRPVGEGMNTEAFF.

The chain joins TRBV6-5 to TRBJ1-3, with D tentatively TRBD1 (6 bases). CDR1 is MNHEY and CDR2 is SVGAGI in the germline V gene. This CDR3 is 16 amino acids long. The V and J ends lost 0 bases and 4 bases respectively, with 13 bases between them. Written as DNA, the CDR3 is TGTGCCAGCAGTTACTCGTCGTTACAGGGAGGAAACACCATATATTTT. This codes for CASSYSSLQGGNTIYF.

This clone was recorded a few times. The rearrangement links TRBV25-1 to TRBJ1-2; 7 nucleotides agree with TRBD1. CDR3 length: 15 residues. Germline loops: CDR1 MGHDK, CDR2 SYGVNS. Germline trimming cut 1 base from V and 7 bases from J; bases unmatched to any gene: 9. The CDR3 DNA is TGTGCCAGCAGTGAATTTGAGGGGGCCCTAGGTGGCTACACCTTC. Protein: CASSEFEGALGGYTF.

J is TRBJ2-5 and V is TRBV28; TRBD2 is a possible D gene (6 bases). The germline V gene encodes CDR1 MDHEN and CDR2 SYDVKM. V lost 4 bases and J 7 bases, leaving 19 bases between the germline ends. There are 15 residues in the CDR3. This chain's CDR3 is CASSSPEGAKGTQYF. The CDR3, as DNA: TGTGCCAGCAGTTCCCCGGAGGGTGCGAAGGGGACCCAGTACTTC.

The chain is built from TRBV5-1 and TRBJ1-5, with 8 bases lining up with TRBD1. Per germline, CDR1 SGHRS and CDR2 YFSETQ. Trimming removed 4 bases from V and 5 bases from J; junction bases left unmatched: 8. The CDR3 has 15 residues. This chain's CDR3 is CASSNAGGADQPQHF. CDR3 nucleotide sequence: TGCGCCAGCAGCAACGCAGGGGGCGCCGATCAGCCCCAGCATTTT.

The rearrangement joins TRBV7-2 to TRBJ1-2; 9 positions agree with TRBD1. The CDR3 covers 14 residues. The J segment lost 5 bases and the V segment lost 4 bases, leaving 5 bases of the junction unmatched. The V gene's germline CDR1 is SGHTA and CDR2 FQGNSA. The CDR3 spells CASSSGTGPYGYTF. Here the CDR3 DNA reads TGTGCCAGCAGCTCCGGGACAGGGCCTTATGGCTACACCTTC.

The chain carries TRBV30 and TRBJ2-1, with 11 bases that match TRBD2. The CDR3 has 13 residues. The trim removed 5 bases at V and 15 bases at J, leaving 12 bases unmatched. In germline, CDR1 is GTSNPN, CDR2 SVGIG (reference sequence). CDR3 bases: TGTGCCTGGGCCTCGACTAGCGGGACCCCGGTGTTCTTC. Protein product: CAWASTSGTPVFF.

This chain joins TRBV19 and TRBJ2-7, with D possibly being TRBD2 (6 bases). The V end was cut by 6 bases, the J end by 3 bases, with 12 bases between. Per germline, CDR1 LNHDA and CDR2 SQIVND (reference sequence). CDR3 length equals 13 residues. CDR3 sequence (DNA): TGTGCCAGTAGCCTCCAGGGAGGCTACGAGCAGTACTTC. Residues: CASSLQGGYEQYF.

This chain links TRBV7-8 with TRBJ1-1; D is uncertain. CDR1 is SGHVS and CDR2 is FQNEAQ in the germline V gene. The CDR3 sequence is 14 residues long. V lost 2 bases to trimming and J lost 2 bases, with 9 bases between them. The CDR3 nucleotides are TGTGCCAGCAGCTTAACAACGGCAAACACTGAAGCTTTCTTT. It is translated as CASSLTTANTEAFF.

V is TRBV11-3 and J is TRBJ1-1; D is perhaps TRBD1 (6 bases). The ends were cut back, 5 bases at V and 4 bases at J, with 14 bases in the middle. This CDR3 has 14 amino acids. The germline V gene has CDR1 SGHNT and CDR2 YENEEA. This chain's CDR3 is CASSRRGPGTEAFF. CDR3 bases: TGTGCCAGCAGCAGGCGGGGGCCGGGCACTGAAGCTTTCTTT.

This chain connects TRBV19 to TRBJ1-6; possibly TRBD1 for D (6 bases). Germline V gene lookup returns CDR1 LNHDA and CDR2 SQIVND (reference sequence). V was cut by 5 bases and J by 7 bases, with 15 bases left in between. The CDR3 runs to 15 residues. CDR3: CASSEYRVNNSPLHF. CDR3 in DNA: TGTGCCAGTAGTGAATACAGGGTCAACAATTCACCCCTCCACTTT.

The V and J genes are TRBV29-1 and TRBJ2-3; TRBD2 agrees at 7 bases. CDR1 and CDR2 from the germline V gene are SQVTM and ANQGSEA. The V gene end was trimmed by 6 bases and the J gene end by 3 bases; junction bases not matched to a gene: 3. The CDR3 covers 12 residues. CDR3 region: CSVRTSTDTQYF. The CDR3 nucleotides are TGCAGCGTCAGGACTAGTACAGATACGCAGTATTTT.

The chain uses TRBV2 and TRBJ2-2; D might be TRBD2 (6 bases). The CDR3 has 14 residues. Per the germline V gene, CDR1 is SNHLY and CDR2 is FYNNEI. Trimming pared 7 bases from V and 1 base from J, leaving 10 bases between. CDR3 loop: CASNGGRNTGELFF. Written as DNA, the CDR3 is TGTGCCAGCAATGGAGGGAGGAACACCGGGGAGCTGTTTTTT.

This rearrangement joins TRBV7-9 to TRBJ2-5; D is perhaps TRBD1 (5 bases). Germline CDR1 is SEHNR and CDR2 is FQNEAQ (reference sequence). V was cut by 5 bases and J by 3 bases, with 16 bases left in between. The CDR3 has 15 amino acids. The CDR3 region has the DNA TGTGCCAGCAGCCCTCTCAGGGCCCAGAAAGAGACCCAGTACTTC. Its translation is CASSPLRAQKETQYF.

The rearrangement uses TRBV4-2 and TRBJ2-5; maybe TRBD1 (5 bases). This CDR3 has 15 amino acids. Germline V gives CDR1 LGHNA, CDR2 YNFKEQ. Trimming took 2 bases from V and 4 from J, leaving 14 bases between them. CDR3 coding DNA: TGTGCCAGCAGCCAAAATACAGGCCCGGGAGAGACCCAGTACTTC. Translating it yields CASSQNTGPGETQYF.

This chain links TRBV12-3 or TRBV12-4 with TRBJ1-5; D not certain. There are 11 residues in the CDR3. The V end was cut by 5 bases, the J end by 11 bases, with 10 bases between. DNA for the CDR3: TGTGCCAGCAGTGTCAAGAATGCCCAGCATTTT. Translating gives CASSVKNAQHF.

The CDR3: CASIPVDTQYF. As DNA, the CDR3 is TGTGCCAGCATACCCGTTGATACGCAGTATTTT. V is TRBV2 and J is TRBJ2-3; D is ambiguous. The germline gives CDR1 SNHLY, CDR2 FYNNEI. The V gene lost 7 bases and the J gene lost 6 bases, with 8 bases spanning the gap. The CDR3 runs to 11 residues.

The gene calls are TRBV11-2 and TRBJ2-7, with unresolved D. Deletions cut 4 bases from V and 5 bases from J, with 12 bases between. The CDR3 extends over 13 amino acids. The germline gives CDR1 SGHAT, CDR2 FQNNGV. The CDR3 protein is CASSSWDVDEQYF. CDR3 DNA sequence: TGTGCCAGCAGCTCATGGGATGTCGACGAGCAGTACTTC.

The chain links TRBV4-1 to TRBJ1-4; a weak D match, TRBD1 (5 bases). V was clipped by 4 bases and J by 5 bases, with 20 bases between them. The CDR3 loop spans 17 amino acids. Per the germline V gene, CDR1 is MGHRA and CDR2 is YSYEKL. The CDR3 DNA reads TGCGCCAGCAGCCTCCCACCTCGGGTAGGGGCGAATGAAAAACTGTTTTTT. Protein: CASSLPPRVGANEKLFF.

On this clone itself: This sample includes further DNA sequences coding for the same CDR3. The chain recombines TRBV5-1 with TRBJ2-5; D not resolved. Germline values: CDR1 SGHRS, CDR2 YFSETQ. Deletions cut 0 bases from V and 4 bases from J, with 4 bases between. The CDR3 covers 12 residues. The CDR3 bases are TGCGCCAGCAGCTTGGCAGGAGAGACCCAGTACTTC. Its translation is CASSLAGETQYF.

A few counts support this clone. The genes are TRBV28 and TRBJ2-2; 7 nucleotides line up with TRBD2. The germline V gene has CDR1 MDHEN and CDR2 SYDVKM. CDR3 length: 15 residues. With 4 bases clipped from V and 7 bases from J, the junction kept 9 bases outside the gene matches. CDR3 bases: TGTGCCAGCAGTTCCCCAGCGGGGCGCAACGGGGAGCTGTTTTTT. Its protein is CASSSPAGRNGELFF.

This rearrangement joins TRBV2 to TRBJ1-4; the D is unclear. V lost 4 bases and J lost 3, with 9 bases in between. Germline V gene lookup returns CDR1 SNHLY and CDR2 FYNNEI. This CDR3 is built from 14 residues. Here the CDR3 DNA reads TGTGCCAGCAGTGCGGAGGGTTCTAATGAAAAACTGTTTTTT. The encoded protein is CASSAEGSNEKLFF.

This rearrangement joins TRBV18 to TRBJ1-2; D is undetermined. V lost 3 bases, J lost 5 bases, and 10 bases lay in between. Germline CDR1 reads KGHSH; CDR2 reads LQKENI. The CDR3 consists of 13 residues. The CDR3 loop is CASSPSGEYGYTF. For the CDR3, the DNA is TGTGCCAGCTCACCCAGCGGGGAATATGGCTACACCTTC.